The T cell receptor beta chain described here comes from a study of patients and donors after allogeneic stem cell transplantation. Germline lookup yields CDR1 MNHEY and CDR2 SVGAGI. The ends were cut back, 2 bases at V and 10 bases at J, with 22 bases in the middle. The CDR3 has 16 residues. TCRdb reanalysed the RT-PCR reads using MiXCR and keeps one entry per CDR3 protein. The data show about a million distinct CDR3 sequences, with roughly 18% seen just once and 6% held by the top ten. The sequencing input was blood, either unsorted or a sorted T cell fraction (not recorded which). The J gene is TRBJ2-3, the V gene TRBV6-5; tentatively, D is TRBD2 (6 bases). The receptor was derived from a human donor who was either an allogeneic HSCT recipient or a stem cell or donor lymphocyte infusion donor (not recorded which). It is not recorded whose cells these are; they may come from a transplant donor. CDR3: CASSYEKAGWRHPQYF. As DNA, the CDR3 is TGTGCCAGCAGTTACGAGAAGGCGGGATGGCGGCATCCGCAGTATTTT.